The 18 T cell receptor beta chains below were found in one sample sequenced in a study of chemoradiotherapy in HPV16-positive cancers (dated by TCRdb to between 2021 and 2024). The method behind the library was the immunoSEQ multiplex PCR assay. Sourced from immuneACCESS, this table was stored by TCRdb with only in-frame sequences that have V and J called. A share of the clones is absent; for the studies checked, an unresolved V gene accounts for under half, and the remainder has no known explanation. The sample includes 9,500 to 15,000 clones, with roughly 64% observed a single time. The top ten constitute around 21% of the sample. The specimen was obtained from a patient who underwent chemoradiotherapy. The source is a human donor with HPV-associated anogenital cancer.

This clone was seen a handful of times. The chain joins TRBV6-1 to TRBJ1-4; tentative D call: TRBD1 (5 bases). The CDR3 consists of 13 residues. Per germline, CDR1 MNHNS and CDR2 SASEGT. The V gene lost 10 bases and the J gene lost 5 bases, with 14 bases spanning the gap. The CDR3 DNA follows: TGTGCCATTGGGAGGGGCAAAAATGAAAAACTGTTTTTT. Its protein is CAIGRGKNEKLFF.

This rearrangement joins TRBV2 to TRBJ2-3; tentatively, D is TRBD2 (5 bases). The germline V gene has CDR1 SNHLY and CDR2 FYNNEI. This CDR3 has 13 amino acids. The V end was cut by 8 bases, the J end by 6 bases, with 15 bases between. The CDR3 region has the DNA TGTGCCAGCGAGGACGGGGTTAAGGATACGCAGTATTTT. Translating gives CASEDGVKDTQYF.

The table lists this clone with a count of one. V and J are TRBV30 and TRBJ2-5, with no clear D. In germline, CDR1 is GTSNPN, CDR2 SVGIG (reference sequence). V lost 2 bases to trimming and J lost 1 base, with 11 bases between them. The CDR3 is made up of 14 amino acids. Here the CDR3 DNA reads TGTGCCTGGAGTTATGGCCTGGGCCAAGAGACCCAGTACTTC. This sequence encodes CAWSYGLGQETQYF.

This clone was found a few times. This sequence joins TRBV28 and TRBJ1-2; 8 bases fit TRBD1. The CDR3 covers 14 residues. V trimming: 8 bases; J trimming: 4 bases; junction bases outside the gene matches: 9. CDR1 and CDR2 from the germline V gene are MDHEN and SYDVKM. CDR3 DNA sequence: TGTGCCAGCCTTCAGGGGGCGCGGATCTATGGCTACACCTTC. This gives the protein CASLQGARIYGYTF.

The chain links TRBV10-2 to TRBJ1-1; the D gene is possibly TRBD1 (5 bases). The CDR3 extends over 15 amino acids. In germline, CDR1 is WSHSY, CDR2 SAAADI. The V and J ends lost 3 bases and 4 bases respectively, with 15 bases between them. The CDR3 DNA reads TGCGCCAGCAGTGATGGGGAGAGGGGCTTCACTGAAGCTTTCTTT. Translated: CASSDGERGFTEAFF.

This clone was seen more than once but under ten times. The chain joins TRBV6-5 to TRBJ1-2; tentative D call: TRBD1 (5 bases). Germline V lookup: CDR1 MNHEY, CDR2 SVGAGI. V was trimmed by 6 bases and J by 4 bases, leaving 15 bases between them. The CDR3 totals 14 residues. The CDR3 bases are TGTGCCAGCAGCGGCCACGGGGCCGGCTATGGCTACACCTTC. This gives the protein CASSGHGAGYGYTF.

The J gene is TRBJ2-5, the V gene TRBV5-1; 7 nucleotides align to TRBD2. Germline V CDR1 and CDR2: SGHRS, YFSETQ. J lost 0 bases, V lost 0 bases, and 5 bases had no gene match. The CDR3 is made up of 16 amino acids. This chain's CDR3 is CASSLAVGGNQETQYF. The CDR3 nucleotides are TGCGCCAGCAGCTTGGCCGTGGGAGGGAACCAAGAGACCCAGTACTTC. The variable domain in full, completed from reference TRBV5-1 and TRBJ2-5, reads KAGVTQTPRYLIKTRGQQVTLSCSPISGHRSVSWYQQTPGQGLQFLFEYFSETQRNKGNFPGRFSGRQFSNSRSEMNVSTLELGDSALYLCASSLAVGGNQETQYFGPGTRLLVL.

V and J are TRBV5-1 and TRBJ1-3, with a possible D match to TRBD1 (5 bases). This CDR3 has 14 residues. From germline, CDR1 is SGHRS and CDR2 YFSETQ. The V end was cut by 4 bases, the J end by 2 bases, with 10 bases between. The CDR3 bases are TGCGCCAGCAGCACTTCAGGGACTGGAAACACCATATATTTT. Encoded protein: CASSTSGTGNTIYF.

V usage is TRBV29-1 and J usage is TRBJ2-3; TRBD2 aligns across 12 bases. The CDR3 is made up of 15 amino acids. Germline V gives CDR1 SQVTM, CDR2 ANQGSEA. J was trimmed by 0 bases and V by 8 bases; bases with no gene match: 6. The CDR3 is CSTILAGGSTDTQYF. CDR3 in DNA: TGCAGCACGATACTAGCGGGGGGAAGCACAGATACGCAGTATTTT.

Only a few counts were recorded for this clone. The CDR3 coding sequence is TGTGCCAGCAGCTTGGGCAGTGACTATGGCTACACCTTC. The encoded protein is CASSLGSDYGYTF. The rearrangement uses TRBV7-9 and TRBJ1-2; D unresolved. The CDR3 loop spans 13 amino acids. V was cut by 3 bases and J by 3 bases, with 8 bases left in between. Germline CDR1 reads SEHNR; CDR2 reads FQNEAQ (reference sequence).

This chain connects TRBV7-2 to TRBJ1-4; TRBD1 matches at 9 bases. This CDR3 has 15 residues. Germline values: CDR1 SGHTA, CDR2 FQGNSA. V lost 1 base and J lost 6; bases outside the gene matches: 3. In DNA, the CDR3 is TGTGCCAGCAGCTTAGGGGACAGGGCCGATGAAAAACTGTTTTTT. Its translation: CASSLGDRADEKLFF.

This clone was picked up one time. This chain links TRBV7-2 with TRBJ2-7; TRBD1 agrees at 7 bases. V gave up 4 bases and J gave up 4 bases; unmatched junction bases: 13. This CDR3 has 16 amino acids. The V gene's germline CDR1 is SGHTA and CDR2 FQGNSA. This chain's CDR3 is CASSSAAGTVGYEQYF. The CDR3 bases are TGTGCCAGCAGCTCCGCGGCCGGGACAGTAGGGTACGAGCAGTACTTC.

This chain uses TRBV11-2 with TRBJ1-1; 9 bases map to TRBD1. The J segment lost 5 bases and the V segment lost 9 bases, leaving 7 bases of the junction unmatched. Germline CDR1 and CDR2: SGHAT and FQNNGV. The CDR3 is 13 amino acids. CDR3 in DNA: TGTGCCAGTTCCGGGACAGGGTTTACTGAAGCTTTCTTT. Translated: CASSGTGFTEAFF.

The chain has TRBV10-3 and TRBJ2-5, with 7 bases fitting TRBD1. This CDR3 region has 16 residues. The V gene end was trimmed by 0 bases and the J gene end by 5 bases; junction bases not matched to a gene: 9. Germline lookup yields CDR1 ENHRY and CDR2 SYGVKD. For the CDR3, the DNA is TGTGCCATCAGTGAGTCGGGACAGTCATTAAGGGAGACCCAGTACTTC. It translates to CAISESGQSLRETQYF.

The V gene is TRBV5-6, the J gene TRBJ2-3; 15 bases are shared with TRBD2. With V trimmed by 1 base and J by 3 bases, 6 bases remained unmatched. Germline assignment: CDR1 SGHDT and CDR2 YYEEEE. CDR3 length equals 18 residues. The CDR3 sequence is CASSLYGLAGGPTDTQYF. The CDR3, as DNA: TGTGCCAGCAGCTTGTACGGACTAGCGGGGGGGCCAACAGATACGCAGTATTTT.

This chain joins TRBV9 and TRBJ1-1; 8 bases agree with TRBD1. The germline gives CDR1 SGDLS, CDR2 YYNGEE. The trim removed 4 bases at V and 5 bases at J, leaving 13 bases unmatched. The CDR3 loop spans 16 amino acids. Here the CDR3 DNA reads TGTGCCAGCAGCCCGTCAGGGGGCTCCGTGGGTACTGAAGCTTTCTTT. This gives the protein CASSPSGGSVGTEAFF.

This chain links TRBV11-3 with TRBJ2-7, with TRBD1 identical over 7 bases. Germline trimming cut 0 bases from V and 3 bases from J; bases unmatched to any gene: 5. CDR3 length: 15 amino acids. Germline V gives CDR1 SGHNT, CDR2 YENEEA. CDR3 bases: TGTGCCAGCAGCTTAGATTCGGCAGGGGGCTACGAGCAGTACTTC. It specifies CASSLDSAGGYEQYF.

Turning to this clone: Additional DNA sequences in this sample encode the identical CDR3. The rearrangement uses TRBV18 and TRBJ2-1, with 9 bases matching TRBD2. V trimming: 2 bases; J trimming: 3 bases; junction bases outside the gene matches: 5. The germline V gene encodes CDR1 KGHSH and CDR2 LQKENI. The CDR3 consists of 16 residues. The CDR3 reads CASSPRSGGHYNEQFF. For the CDR3, the DNA is TGTGCCAGCTCACCAAGAAGCGGGGGGCACTACAATGAGCAGTTCTTC.